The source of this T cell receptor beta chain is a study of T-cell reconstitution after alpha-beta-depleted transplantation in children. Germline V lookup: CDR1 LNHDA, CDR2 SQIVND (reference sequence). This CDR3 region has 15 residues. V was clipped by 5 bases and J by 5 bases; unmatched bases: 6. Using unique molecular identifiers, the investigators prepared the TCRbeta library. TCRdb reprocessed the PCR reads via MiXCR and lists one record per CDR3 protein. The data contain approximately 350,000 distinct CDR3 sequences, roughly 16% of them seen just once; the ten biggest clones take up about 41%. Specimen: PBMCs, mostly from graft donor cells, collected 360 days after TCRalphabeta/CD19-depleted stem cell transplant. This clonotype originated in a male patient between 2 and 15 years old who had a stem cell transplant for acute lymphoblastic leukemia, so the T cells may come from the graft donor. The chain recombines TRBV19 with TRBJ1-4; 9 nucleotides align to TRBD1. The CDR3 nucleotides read TGTGCCAGTAGTCGTACCGGGACAGGGAATGAAAAACTGTTTTTT. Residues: CASSRTGTGNEKLFF.